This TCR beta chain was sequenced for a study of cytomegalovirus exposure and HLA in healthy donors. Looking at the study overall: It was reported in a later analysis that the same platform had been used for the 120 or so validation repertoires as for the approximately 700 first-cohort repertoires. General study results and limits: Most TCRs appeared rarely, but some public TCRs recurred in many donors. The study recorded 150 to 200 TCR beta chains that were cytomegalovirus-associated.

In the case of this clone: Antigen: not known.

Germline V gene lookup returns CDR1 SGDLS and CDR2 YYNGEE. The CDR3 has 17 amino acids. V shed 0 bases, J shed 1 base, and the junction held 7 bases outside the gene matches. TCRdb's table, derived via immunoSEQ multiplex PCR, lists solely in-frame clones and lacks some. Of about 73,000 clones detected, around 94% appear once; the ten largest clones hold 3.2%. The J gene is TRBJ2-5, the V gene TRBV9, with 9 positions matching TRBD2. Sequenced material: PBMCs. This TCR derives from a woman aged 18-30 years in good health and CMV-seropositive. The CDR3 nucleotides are TGTGCCAGCAGCGTAGGAGCCCAGCGGGGGGCCCAAGAGACCCAGTACTTC. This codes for CASSVGAQRGAQETQYF.